These 14 T cell receptor beta chains share one sample of origin, sequenced in a study of T cell responses to AZD1222 COVID-19 vaccine. The data were produced by immunoSEQ multiplex PCR, yet TCRdb's version contains in-frame clones alone and is incomplete. This repertoire shows about 68,000 clones, about three quarters found once; its top ten account for 12%. The material was peripheral blood, obtained on day 0 of AZD1222 vaccination. All receptors derive from an adult in good health.

This chain uses TRBV6-1 with TRBJ2-7; tentative D call: TRBD2 (5 bases). CDR3 length equals 13 residues. The V end was cut by 2 bases, the J end by 3 bases, with 8 bases between. CDR1 is MNHNS and CDR2 is SASEGT in the germline V gene. Here the CDR3 DNA reads TGTGCCAGCAGTGAAATCCGGGGCTACGAGCAGTACTTC. Amino acids: CASSEIRGYEQYF.

The genes are TRBV18 and TRBJ1-2; 8 nucleotides line up with TRBD1. V shed 3 bases, J shed 2 bases, and the junction held 20 bases outside the gene matches. The CDR3 loop spans 20 amino acids. Germline V CDR1 and CDR2: KGHSH, LQKENI. The CDR3 loop reads CASSPLTLDRAPGSNYGYTF. DNA of the CDR3: TGTGCCAGCTCACCCTTAACACTGGACAGGGCACCAGGATCAAACTATGGCTACACCTTC.

This clone was seen only a few times. This rearrangement joins TRBV28 to TRBJ2-3; D is unresolved. In germline, CDR1 is MDHEN, CDR2 SYDVKM. This CDR3 region has 13 residues. V was shortened by 1 base and J by 6 bases, with 8 bases between the two germline ends. The CDR3 loop is CASSLSPWDTQYF. CDR3 nucleotides: TGTGCCAGCAGTTTATCCCCCTGGGATACGCAGTATTTT.

The genes are TRBV3-1 (or the pseudogene TRBV3-2) and TRBJ1-3; D uncertain. Germline loops: CDR1 LGHDT, CDR2 YNNKEL (reference sequence). This CDR3 comprises 15 residues. V lost 0 bases, J lost 0 bases, and 6 bases lay in between. The CDR3 coding sequence is TGTGCCAGCAGCCAAGACAGACACTCTGGAAACACCATATATTTT. Its protein product is CASSQDRHSGNTIYF.

V gene TRBV9 combines with J gene TRBJ2-1; D gene uncertain. The germline CDR1 and CDR2 sequences are SGDLS and YYNGEE. V lost 0 bases and J 10 bases, leaving 11 bases between the germline ends. This CDR3 spans 13 amino acids. CDR3 coding DNA: TGTGCCAGCAGCGTAGTAGGGTCTGGCGAGCAGTTCTTC. It codes for CASSVVGSGEQFF.

The CDR3 reads CAWSALRGGHGYTF. CDR3 sequence (DNA): TGTGCCTGGAGCGCCTTGCGGGGGGGGCATGGCTACACCTTC. The chain joins TRBV30 to TRBJ1-2; D is possibly TRBD1 (6 bases). CDR1 and CDR2 from the germline V gene are GTSNPN and SVGIG (reference sequence). This CDR3 contains 14 residues. V shed 3 bases and J shed 6 bases, with 17 bases lying between them. The variable domain in full, completed from reference TRBV30 and TRBJ1-2, reads SQTIHQWPATLVQPVGSPLSLECTVEGTSNPNLYWYRQAAGRGLQLLFYSVGIGQISSEVPQNLSASRPQDRQFILSSKKLLLSDSGFYLCAWSALRGGHGYTFGSGTRLTVV.

The chain combines TRBV5-6 with TRBJ2-1; TRBD2 might be the D (6 bases). Germline V gene lookup returns CDR1 SGHDT and CDR2 YYEEEE. Trimming took off 4 bases at V and 3 bases at J, with 17 bases between the two ends. The CDR3 contains 16 residues. In DNA, the CDR3 is TGTGCCAGCAGCGCGGGACGGAGGTATAGCTACAATGAGCAGTTCTTC. It specifies CASSAGRRYSYNEQFF.

The rearrangement links TRBV9 to TRBJ2-1; D not certain. The CDR3 spans 12 residues. Trimming left V 4 bases short and J 7 bases short, with 9 bases between. CDR1 is SGDLS, CDR2 YYNGEE, per germline. The CDR3 nucleotides are TGTGCCAGCAGCCTTATTGGGAATGAGCAGTTCTTC. Its protein product is CASSLIGNEQFF. Full variable domain (remainder filled in from reference TRBV9 and TRBJ2-1): DSGVTQTPKHLITATGQRVTLRCSPRSGDLSVYWYQQSLDQGLQFLIQYYNGEERAKGNILERFSAQQFPDLHSELNLSSLELGDSALYFCASSLIGNEQFFGPGTRLTVL.

This clone was recorded once. The rearrangement links TRBV19 to TRBJ1-5, with no clear D. V shed 3 bases and J shed 0 bases, with 9 bases lying between them. The CDR3 sequence is 15 residues long. Germline values: CDR1 LNHDA, CDR2 SQIVND (reference sequence). Written as DNA, the CDR3 is TGTGCCAGTAGTATCGGTCAGTATAGCAATCAGCCCCAGCATTTT. Encoded protein: CASSIGQYSNQPQHF.

This clone is large (0.1 to 1%) within its sample. The CDR3: CASSQDTYEQYF. The CDR3 nucleotides are TGTGCCAGCAGCCAAGACACCTACGAGCAGTACTTC. This sequence joins TRBV4-2 and TRBJ2-7; unclear D gene. Germline lookup yields CDR1 LGHNA and CDR2 YNFKEQ. The CDR3 runs 12 residues. V was cut by 0 bases and J by 2 bases, with 2 bases left in between.

The rearrangement links TRBV9 to TRBJ2-6; D unresolved. The CDR3 consists of 19 residues. The V end lost 3 bases, the J end lost 4 bases, and 23 bases lay between the germline ends. Germline V gene lookup returns CDR1 SGDLS and CDR2 YYNGEE. The CDR3, as DNA: TGTGCCAGCAGCGCAGGAGTTTTGGGCTCAAGCACCGGGGCCAACGTCCTGACTTTC. Translated, it gives CASSAGVLGSSTGANVLTF. The whole variable domain, remainder taken from reference TRBV9 and TRBJ2-6, is DSGVTQTPKHLITATGQRVTLRCSPRSGDLSVYWYQQSLDQGLQFLIQYYNGEERAKGNILERFSAQQFPDLHSELNLSSLELGDSALYFCASSAGVLGSSTGANVLTFGAGSRLTVL.

This chain connects TRBV30 to TRBJ2-2; D unclear. The germline V gene has CDR1 GTSNPN and CDR2 SVGIG (reference sequence). CDR3 length equals 14 residues. The ends were cut back, 0 bases at V and 6 bases at J, with 11 bases in the middle. Written as DNA, the CDR3 is TGTGCCTGGAGTGTATCCCGAGAGGCCGGGGAGCTGTTTTTT. It specifies CAWSVSREAGELFF. The variable domain in full, completed from reference TRBV30 and TRBJ2-2, reads SQTIHQWPATLVQPVGSPLSLECTVEGTSNPNLYWYRQAAGRGLQLLFYSVGIGQISSEVPQNLSASRPQDRQFILSSKKLLLSDSGFYLCAWSVSREAGELFFGEGSRLTVL.

The chain joins TRBV19 to TRBJ1-5; D is uncertain. The CDR3 covers 12 residues. Germline V lookup: CDR1 LNHDA, CDR2 SQIVND (reference sequence). V was trimmed by 1 base and J by 4 bases, leaving 2 bases between them. CDR3 DNA sequence: TGTGCCAGTAGTATAGCGAATCAGCCCCAGCATTTT. Translation gives CASSIANQPQHF. Full variable domain (rest looked up from reference TRBV19 and TRBJ1-5): DGGITQSPKYLFRKEGQNVTLSCEQNLNHDAMYWYRQDPGQGLRLIYYSQIVNDFQKGDIAEGYSVSREKKESFPLTVTSAQKNPTAFYLCASSIANQPQHFGDGTRLSIL.

This rearrangement joins TRBV6-5 to TRBJ1-2, with TRBD1 matching over 7 bases. This CDR3 contains 12 residues. In germline, CDR1 is MNHEY, CDR2 SVGAGI. Trimming at V came to 7 bases and at J to 4 bases, leaving 3 bases not matched to a gene. The CDR3 here is CASTRQGYGYTF. The DNA for the CDR3 is TGTGCCAGCACGAGACAGGGCTATGGCTACACCTTC.